This entry lists 10 T cell receptor beta chains sequenced from one sample in a study of CD8 T cells in ankylosing spondylitis. TCRdb used MiXCR to reprocess the 5' RACE reads, holding one entry per CDR3 protein. The sample yields some 400,000 distinct CDR3 sequences, around 20% seen once. General study results and limits: Blood of patients with ankylosing spondylitis appeared to be characterized by a TCR beta motif of seven or eight highly homologous variants.

The antigens of these receptors remain unknown. Material: blood, either unsorted or a sorted T cell fraction (not recorded which). The origin of the receptors is a male donor with ankylosing spondylitis.

The chain couples TRBV4-2 to TRBJ2-5; 8 bases match TRBD2. This CDR3 spans 16 amino acids. J was trimmed by 5 bases and V by 3 bases; bases with no gene match: 11. Germline CDR1 and CDR2: LGHNA and YNFKEQ. CDR3 in DNA: TGTGCCAGCAGCCAGGGGGGGACTAGGGTGTCGGAGACCCAGTACTTC. It yields the protein CASSQGGTRVSETQYF.

This clonotype was seen only a few times. The chain links TRBV6-1 to TRBJ1-6, with D possibly matching TRBD1 (6 bases). The ends were cut back, 5 bases at V and 14 bases at J, with 19 bases in the middle. This CDR3 is 14 amino acids long. The germline CDR1 and CDR2 sequences are MNHNS and SASEGT. The CDR3 sequence is CASSTGIPIRTLHF. The CDR3 nucleotides read TGTGCCAGCAGTACAGGGATCCCGATAAGGACCCTCCACTTT.

The rearrangement joins TRBV7-3 to TRBJ2-5; 15 nucleotides match TRBD2. The CDR3 has 17 residues. The junction had 3 bases not matched to a gene; V was cut back by 0 bases and J by 4 bases. Germline V gene data show CDR1 as SGHTA and CDR2 as FQGTGA. The DNA for the CDR3 is TGTGCCAGCAGCTTAACGGGACTAGCGGGAGGAACAGAGACCCAGTACTTC. Protein product: CASSLTGLAGGTETQYF.

This clonotype was observed a few times. The chain joins TRBV10-2 to TRBJ2-5; no clear D. The CDR3 totals 13 residues. Germline CDR1 reads WSHSY; CDR2 reads SAAADI. Trimming pared 6 bases from V and 1 base from J, leaving 9 bases between. The DNA of the CDR3 is TGCGCCAGCAGGGATTCCTCCCAAGAGACCCAGTACTTC. Its translation is CASRDSSQETQYF.

This clonotype was picked up a small number of times. CDR3 loop: CSAAWTTSSYEQYF. The DNA for the CDR3 is TGCAGTGCGGCCTGGACAACAAGCTCCTACGAGCAGTACTTC. This chain connects TRBV20-1 to TRBJ2-7; possibly TRBD1 for D (5 bases). Trimming took off 6 bases at V and 0 bases at J, with 15 bases between the two ends. This CDR3 region has 14 residues. Germline V lookup: CDR1 DFQATT, CDR2 SNEGSKA (reference sequence).

The table lists this clonotype with a few counts. The chain links TRBV15 to TRBJ2-1, with 8 bases matching TRBD2. V lost 0 bases to trimming and J lost 2 bases; unmatched junction nucleotides: 3. The germline V gene encodes CDR1 LNHNV and CDR2 YYDKDF (reference sequence). This CDR3 is 16 amino acids long. CDR3 nucleotides: TGTGCCACCAGCAGAGATCTCGGGAGGGCCTACAATGAGCAGTTCTTC. It encodes CATSRDLGRAYNEQFF.

V usage is TRBV7-2 and J usage is TRBJ2-5; D call uncertain. Looked up from germline, CDR1 is SGHTA and CDR2 is FQGNSA. V lost 5 bases, J lost 5 bases, and 15 bases lay in between. There are 14 residues in the CDR3. CDR3 nucleotide sequence: TGTGCCAGCAGCCCCTTTTCGCTACAGGAGACCCAGTACTTC. Protein: CASSPFSLQETQYF. Full variable domain (rest looked up from reference TRBV7-2 and TRBJ2-5): GAGVSQSPSNKVTEKGKDVELRCDPISGHTALYWYRQSLGQGLEFLIYFQGNSAPDKSGLPSDRFSAERTGGSVSTLTIQRTQQEDSAVYLCASSPFSLQETQYFGPGTRLLVL.

The chain couples TRBV20-1 to TRBJ2-1; 8 nucleotides agree with TRBD1. The V gene's germline CDR1 is DFQATT and CDR2 SNEGSKA (reference sequence). The V segment lost 6 bases and the J segment 6 bases; nucleotides outside the gene matches: 4. This CDR3 region has 12 residues. CDR3 sequence reads: CSAVTGGNEQFF. In DNA, the CDR3 is TGCAGTGCGGTCACAGGGGGCAATGAGCAGTTCTTC.

The chain couples TRBV18 to TRBJ2-7; 8 positions match TRBD2. Germline CDR1 reads KGHSH; CDR2 reads LQKENI. V trimming: 2 bases; J trimming: 5 bases; junction bases outside the gene matches: 20. The CDR3 runs to 19 residues. The CDR3 region is CASSPFFGMIAGIDDEQYF. CDR3 sequence (DNA): TGTGCCAGCTCACCATTTTTCGGCATGATAGCGGGAATAGACGACGAGCAGTACTTC.

The sample holds many counts of this clonotype. CDR3 region: CASSSSGRPPYEQYF. The CDR3 bases are TGTGCCAGCAGTTCGAGCGGGAGGCCTCCCTACGAGCAGTACTTC. The chain employs TRBV28 and TRBJ2-7, with TRBD2 identical over 9 bases. V was clipped by 4 bases and J by 2 bases; unmatched bases: 6. CDR3 length: 15 residues. Germline lookup yields CDR1 MDHEN and CDR2 SYDVKM. Based on the CDR3 plus reference TRBV28 and TRBJ2-7, the full variable domain is DVKVTQSSRYLVKRTGEKVFLECVQDMDHENMFWYRQDPGLGLRLIYFSYDVKMKEKGDIPEGYSVSREKKERFSLILESASTNQTSMYLCASSSSGRPPYEQYFGPGTRLTVT.